Each of the 10 T cell receptor beta chains below was sequenced from the same sample in a study of blood T cell repertoires in COVID-19. Sequenced by immunoSEQ multiplex PCR; TCRdb stores in-frame clones only, minus some. The sample contains around 300,000 clones, approximately 84% of which appear only once. What was sequenced was peripheral blood. The source is a woman aged 30 to 39 who had recovered from COVID-19.

V usage is TRBV10-1 and J usage is TRBJ1-2; unclear D gene. The CDR3 totals 17 residues. Looked up from germline, CDR1 is WNHNN and CDR2 is SYGVQD (reference sequence). Trimming pared 0 bases from V and 8 bases from J, leaving 22 bases between. In nucleotides, the CDR3 is TGCGCCAGCAGTGAGTCCTTGGAGAAACCTAGCCCGGTAGGCTACACCTTC. Its translation is CASSESLEKPSPVGYTF.

The chain recombines TRBV19 with TRBJ1-1, with a tentative D call TRBD1 (5 bases). CDR1 and CDR2 (germline): LNHDA, SQIVND (reference sequence). Trimming took off 7 bases at V and 4 bases at J, with 13 bases between the two ends. The CDR3 spans 13 residues. DNA for the CDR3: TGTGCCAGTATCTCTTCCGGGGGCACTGAAGCTTTCTTT. Translated: CASISSGGTEAFF.

A few counts support this clone. The rearrangement joins TRBV10-2 to TRBJ2-2; the match to TRBD2 covers 8 bases. V shed 2 bases and J 3 bases; nucleotides not matched to a gene: 8. This CDR3 is built from 17 residues. Germline assignment: CDR1 WSHSY and CDR2 SAAADI. CDR3 sequence: CASSEGNGLAYTGELFF. In nucleotides, the CDR3 is TGCGCCAGCAGTGAGGGTAACGGACTAGCCTACACCGGGGAGCTGTTTTTT.

This chain links TRBV15 with TRBJ1-4, with D maybe TRBD1 (5 bases). Germline CDR1 is LNHNV and CDR2 is YYDKDF (reference sequence). Between the trimmed V and J ends, which lost 4 bases and 3 bases, there was a span of 12 bases. The CDR3 loop spans 15 amino acids. The CDR3 sequence is CATSTGGYPNEKLFF. CDR3 coding DNA: TGTGCCACCAGCACCGGGGGTTACCCTAATGAAAAACTGTTTTTT.

This clone was found once. The chain recombines TRBV5-1 with TRBJ2-7; tentative D call: TRBD2 (6 bases). Looked up from germline, CDR1 is SGHRS and CDR2 is YFSETQ. V gave up 4 bases and J gave up 3 bases, with 11 bases separating them. This CDR3 region has 13 residues. The CDR3, as DNA: TGCGCCAGCAGCCCCGGGGGAGGCTACGAGCAGTACTTC. Residues: CASSPGGGYEQYF.

This chain joins TRBV27 and TRBJ2-1; a weak D match, TRBD1 (6 bases). The CDR3 loop spans 14 amino acids. Looked up from germline, CDR1 is MNHEY and CDR2 is SMNVEV (reference sequence). V shed 4 bases and J shed 2 bases, with 9 bases lying between them. This chain's CDR3 is CASSSTGTYNEQFF. CDR3 bases: TGTGCCAGCAGTTCAACAGGGACCTACAATGAGCAGTTCTTC.

The rearrangement joins TRBV18 to TRBJ2-7, with TRBD1 identical over 12 bases. CDR1 is KGHSH, CDR2 LQKENI, per germline. This CDR3 spans 15 amino acids. The junction had 4 bases not matched to a gene; V was cut back by 3 bases and J by 4 bases. This chain's CDR3 is CASSPGTGGFYEQYF. The CDR3, as DNA: TGTGCCAGCTCACCCGGGACAGGGGGCTTTTACGAGCAGTACTTC.

The chain links TRBV7-3 to TRBJ2-7; D is possibly TRBD2 (5 bases). Trimming took off 6 bases at V and 3 bases at J, with 18 bases between the two ends. CDR1 and CDR2 from the germline V gene are SGHTA and FQGTGA. The CDR3 covers 15 residues. CDR3 in DNA: TGTGCCAGCAGTCCAGGCCAAGCCCGGGGCTACGAGCAGTACTTC. Translation: CASSPGQARGYEQYF.

The rearrangement joins TRBV6-4 to TRBJ2-2, with D possibly TRBD2 on 6 matching bases. The germline gives CDR1 MRHNA, CDR2 SNTAGT. The V end lost 6 bases, the J end lost 4 bases, and 12 bases lay between the germline ends. The CDR3 spans 14 residues. The CDR3 spells CASRAGTSTGELFF. The CDR3 nucleotides read TGTGCCAGCAGAGCCGGGACTTCCACCGGGGAGCTGTTTTTT.

This chain uses TRBV3-1 (or the pseudogene TRBV3-2) with TRBJ2-5; 7 bases map to TRBD2. J lost 0 bases, V lost 1 base, and 8 bases had no gene match. The CDR3 is 17 amino acids. Germline assignment: CDR1 LGHDT and CDR2 YNNKEL (reference sequence). This chain's CDR3 is CASSQGSERGYQETQYF. CDR3 DNA: TGTGCCAGCAGCCAAGGGAGCGAGCGGGGATACCAAGAGACCCAGTACTTC.